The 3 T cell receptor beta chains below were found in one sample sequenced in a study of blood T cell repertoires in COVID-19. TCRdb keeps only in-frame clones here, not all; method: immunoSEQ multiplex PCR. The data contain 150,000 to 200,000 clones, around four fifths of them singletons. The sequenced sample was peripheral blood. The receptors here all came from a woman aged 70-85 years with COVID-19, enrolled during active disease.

CDR3 in amino acids: CASSRPAGGNTEAFF. DNA of the CDR3: TGTGCCAGCAGCCGACCGGCAGGGGGGAACACTGAAGCTTTCTTT. The chain recombines TRBV7-9 with TRBJ1-1; 7 bases line up with TRBD1. V gave up 5 bases and J gave up 1 base; unmatched junction bases: 7. This CDR3 has 15 residues. Germline loops: CDR1 SEHNR, CDR2 FQNEAQ (reference sequence). Complete variable domain (other parts from reference TRBV7-9 and TRBJ1-1): DTGVSQNPRHKITKRGQNVTFRCDPISEHNRLYWYRQTLGQGPEFLTYFQNEAQLEKSRLLSDRFSAERPKGSFSTLEIQRTEQGDSAMYLCASSRPAGGNTEAFFGQGTRLTVV.

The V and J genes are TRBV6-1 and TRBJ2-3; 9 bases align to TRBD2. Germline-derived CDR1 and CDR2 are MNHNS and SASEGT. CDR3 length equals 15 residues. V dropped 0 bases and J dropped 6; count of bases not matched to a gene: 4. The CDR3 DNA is TGTGCCAGCAGTGAAGCGGCGGGGGGGCCGGATACGCAGTATTTT. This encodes CASSEAAGGPDTQYF.

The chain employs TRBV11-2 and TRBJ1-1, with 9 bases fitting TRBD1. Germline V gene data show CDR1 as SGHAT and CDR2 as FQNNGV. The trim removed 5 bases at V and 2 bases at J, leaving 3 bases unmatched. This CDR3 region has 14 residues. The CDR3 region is CASSAGQGNTEAFF. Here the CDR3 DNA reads TGTGCCAGCAGCGCGGGACAGGGAAACACTGAAGCTTTCTTT.